The T cell receptor (beta chain) described here comes from a study of early T cells in non-severe SARS-CoV-2 infection. V lost 1 base to trimming and J lost 4 bases, with 13 bases between them. CDR3 length: 14 amino acids. CDR1 is DFQATT, CDR2 SNEGSKA, per germline (reference sequence). This clonotype was detected a few times. TCRdb called the 5' RACE reads again in MiXCR, with one record for every CDR3 protein. The sample holds about 80,000 distinct CDR3 sequences, around 14% seen once. This sequence originates from an adult who was a healthcare worker with PCR-confirmed SARS-CoV-2 infection or an uninfected control (not recorded which). The V call is TRBV20-1, the J call TRBJ1-2; possible D gene TRBD1, 6 bases. Input material: whole blood. The CDR3 region is CSARGPTGRYGYTF. The DNA for the CDR3 is TGCAGTGCTAGAGGTCCCACAGGGCGCTATGGCTACACCTTC.